The TCR beta chain under discussion was sequenced for a study of T cell responses to AZD1222 COVID-19 vaccine. About the study: Analyses pooled second doses at about 4 or about 12 weeks.

As regards this clone: Its target is unknown.

Germline V gives CDR1 SGHRS, CDR2 YFSETQ. V was shortened by 0 bases and J by 0 bases, with 12 bases between the two germline ends. This CDR3 has 17 amino acids. The study, taken as a whole, reports: Targeting of unmutated variant regions was reportedly seen in nearly half of spike-specific TCRs. Spike-wide coverage was observed for vaccine-associated CD4 TCRs, with dominant responses at 160-218 and 743-854.

Clones were read by immunoSEQ multiplex PCR, and TCRdb kept only the in-frame ones, dropping some. The sample yields over 55,000 clones, 65% to 85% seen once. The TCR sequence derives from an adult in good health. The V gene is TRBV5-1, the J gene TRBJ1-4, with D possibly TRBD1 on 5 matching bases. Sequenced material: peripheral blood, taken on day 0 of AZD1222 vaccination. The CDR3 region is CASSLARGSSTNEKLFF. The CDR3 DNA sequence: TGCGCCAGCAGCTTGGCTCGGGGCAGTTCAACTAATGAAAAACTGTTTTTT. The entire variable domain, with the rest obtained from reference TRBV5-1 and TRBJ1-4, is as follows: KAGVTQTPRYLIKTRGQQVTLSCSPISGHRSVSWYQQTPGQGLQFLFEYFSETQRNKGNFPGRFSGRQFSNSRSEMNVSTLELGDSALYLCASSLARGSSTNEKLFFGSGTQLSVL.